The rows below give T cell receptor beta chains drawn from one sample of a study of cytomegalovirus exposure and HLA in healthy donors. Using immunoSEQ multiplex PCR, the repertoire was profiled, and TCRdb retains in-frame clones only, with some absent. The sample yields 150,000 to 200,000 clones, 77% seen once. Sequencing input: PBMCs. Receptor source: a woman aged 25 to 45 in good health and CMV-seronegative. The CDR3 runs from the conserved cysteine through the conserved F or W. The D gene is left open where the match is weak. Size tells how often a clone was seen (once, few, many) or the class of an expanded clone, and some rows leave it out.

TRBV5-1,TRBD2,.,TRBJ2-1,TGCGCCAGCAGCCTCGGGACTAGCGGGAGCCATGAGCAGTTCTTC,CASSLGTSGSHEQFF
TRBV5-4,.,.,TRBJ1-2,TGTGCCAGCAGCTCTGGCAGTGGGCTCTCCTATGGCTACACCTTC,CASSSGSGLSYGYTF
TRBV5-6,TRBD1,.,TRBJ2-1,TGTGCCAGCAGCTGGACCGGGACAGGGGGGTGGGGTGAGCAGTTCTTC,CASSWTGTGGWGEQFF
TRBV19,TRBD2,few,TRBJ2-1,TGTGCCAGTACCAGACAGGCGACTAGCGGGAGTTGGAATGAGCAGTTCTTC,CASTRQATSGSWNEQFF
TRBV5-6,.,.,TRBJ2-7,TGTGCCAGCAGCTATCCGGGACACCACGTCTACGAGCAGTACTTC,CASSYPGHHVYEQYF
TRBV5-1,.,few,TRBJ2-5,TGCGCCAGCAGCTTGGCGTTGGGGCCCAATGGGGAGACCCAGTACTTC,CASSLALGPNGETQYF
TRBV5-1,.,few,TRBJ2-7,TGCGCCAGCAGCTTACAACAGGGCCCCTACGAGCAGTACTTC,CASSLQQGPYEQYF
TRBV27,.,few,TRBJ2-1,TGTGCCAGCAGCTTTGCACGGGGTTCCTACAATGAGCAGTTCTTC,CASSFARGSYNEQFF
TRBV27,TRBD1,.,TRBJ2-7,TGTGCCAGCAGTTTCGGGACAGGGCCATACGAGCAGTACTTC,CASSFGTGPYEQYF
TRBV6-1,TRBD1,.,TRBJ1-2,TGTGCCAGCAGGCCAGGGGGGCAGTTCTATGGCTACACCTTC,CASRPGGQFYGYTF
TRBV6-5,TRBD2,.,TRBJ2-7,TGTGCCAGCAGAGGCAGCGGGAGTAGGTACGAGCAGTACTTC,CASRGSGSRYEQYF
TRBV11-2,.,.,TRBJ2-7,TGTGCCAGCAGCTTAGGGACTTACCCGTTGGAGCAGTACTTC,CASSLGTYPLEQYF
TRBV7-9,.,few,TRBJ2-7,TGTGCCAGCAGCGCCCACGACAGGGAGGAGTACGAGCAGTACTTC,CASSAHDREEYEQYF
TRBV18,.,.,TRBJ2-2,TGTGCCAGCTCACCCAGTTGGCTCTCGAACACCGGGGAGCTGTTTTTT,CASSPSWLSNTGELFF
TRBV14,TRBD2,.,TRBJ2-3,TGTGCCAGCAGCCAACCCAGGGATAGCGGGACCTCCGATACGCAGTATTTT,CASSQPRDSGTSDTQYF
TRBV2,TRBD1,.,TRBJ1-5,TGTGCCAGCAACAGGGGTAGCAATCAGCCCCAGCATTTT,CASNRGSNQPQHF
TRBV5-8,.,.,TRBJ2-6,TGTGCCAGCAGCCCGAGATTCTCTGGGGCCAACGTCCTGACTTTC,CASSPRFSGANVLTF
TRBV5-1,TRBD1,.,TRBJ2-7,TGCGCCAGCACCCCCGGACAGGGGGCTGACGAGCAGTACTTC,CASTPGQGADEQYF
TRBV13,.,.,TRBJ2-7,TGTGCCAGCAGCTTGAGGGTACGGGAGCAGTACTTC,CASSLRVREQYF
TRBV4-1,.,.,TRBJ2-3,TGCGCCAGCAGCCAAGGGGTGACAGCTAGCACAGATACGCAGTATTTT,CASSQGVTASTDTQYF
TRBV10-3,.,.,TRBJ2-7,TGTGCCATCAGTTACAGGGTGGGCGAGCAGTACTTC,CAISYRVGEQYF
TRBV25-1,TRBD2,.,TRBJ2-7,TGTGCCAGCAGTGGGGGACTAGCGGCCTACGAGCAGTACTTC,CASSGGLAAYEQYF
TRBV10-3,TRBD2,.,TRBJ2-3,TGTGCCACCTCGGGAGGGCAGACAGATACGCAGTATTTT,CATSGGQTDTQYF
TRBV4-1,.,.,TRBJ1-2,TGCGCCAGCAGCCCGGAGACGGGCTATGGCTACACCTTC,CASSPETGYGYTF
TRBV7-9,TRBD1,.,TRBJ2-6,TGTGCCAGCAGCTCTCGACAGGGAGATTCTGGGGCCAACGTCCTGACTTTC,CASSSRQGDSGANVLTF
TRBV27,TRBD1,.,TRBJ1-1,TGTGCCGGCGGACAGGGGGTGGGTGCTTTCTTT,CAGGQGVGAFF
TRBV4-3,.,.,TRBJ2-1,TGCGCCAGCAGCCAAGATCTTGGGGTGAGGTCGCGGGACAATGAGCAGTTCTTC,CASSQDLGVRSRDNEQFF
TRBV7-2,TRBD1,.,TRBJ2-7,TGTGCCAGCAGCCTTACCGGGACAGCCTACGAGCAGTACTTC,CASSLTGTAYEQYF
TRBV7-9,.,few,TRBJ2-3,TGTGCCAGCAGCGACACAGGGGAGGCAGATACGCAGTATTTT,CASSDTGEADTQYF
TRBV6-1,.,.,TRBJ2-6,TGTGCCAGCAGTGAATTCTCCCAGGACACCCCGGACCTTAAGGCCAACGTCCTGACTTTC,CASSEFSQDTPDLKANVLTF
TRBV4-1,.,.,TRBJ2-3,TGCGCCAGCAGCCCACAGGGTCCTTCTAGCACAGATACGCAGTATTTT,CASSPQGPSSTDTQYF
TRBV5-4,.,.,TRBJ2-3,TGTGCCAGCAGCCTGGGGGCTAGCGGCACAGATACGCAGTATTTT,CASSLGASGTDTQYF
TRBV7-3,.,.,TRBJ2-1,TGTGCCAGCAGCCCAGACACGAGCTCCTACAATGAGCAGTTCTTC,CASSPDTSSYNEQFF
TRBV4-2,TRBD1,.,TRBJ1-4,TGTGCCAGCAGCCAGTTAGACAGGGTACCGACAACTAATGAAAAACTGTTTTTT,CASSQLDRVPTTNEKLFF
TRBV6-6,TRBD2,.,TRBJ2-3,TGTGCCAGCATGAGGAGCGGGGACTTAATAGATACGCAGTATTTT,CASMRSGDLIDTQYF
TRBV27,.,.,TRBJ1-1,TGTGCCAGCAGTCCGAAACAGGGACCCATGAACACTGAAGCTTTCTTT,CASSPKQGPMNTEAFF
TRBV4-1,TRBD1,.,TRBJ2-3,TGCGCCAGCAGCCACTTAGGACAGGGAGAACGCACAGATACGCAGTATTTT,CASSHLGQGERTDTQYF
TRBV4-1,.,.,TRBJ1-5,TGCGCCAGCAGCCAAGATAGTGGGGGGGATCAGCCCCAGCATTTT,CASSQDSGGDQPQHF
TRBV28,.,.,TRBJ1-4,TGTGCCACCACTGGAGGAGGGGCACGTGAAAAACTGTTTTTT,CATTGGGAREKLFF
TRBV19,.,.,TRBJ1-1,TGTGCCAGTAGTATTTTTTTTTCTTTTTTCGCCGGGGGACCAAACACTGAAGCTTTCTTT,CASSIFFSFFAGGPNTEAFF
TRBV27,TRBD1,.,TRBJ1-1,TGTGCCAGCAGTTTATACAGGGGGCGGACTGAAGCTTTCTTT,CASSLYRGRTEAFF
TRBV7-9,TRBD1,few,TRBJ2-7,TGTGCCAGCAGCCCCCAGGGGGAAGCAGGGACGGTCGAGCAGTACTTC,CASSPQGEAGTVEQYF
TRBV19,.,few,TRBJ1-1,TGTGCCAGTAGTCAGACAGCGAACACTGAAGCTTTCTTT,CASSQTANTEAFF
TRBV6-5,.,.,TRBJ1-2,TGTGCCAGCAGTACGGGAGGGGGCTATGGCTACACCTTC,CASSTGGGYGYTF
TRBV29-1,.,few,TRBJ2-1,TGCAGCTGGACTACAGTGGGCTTCGGTGAGCAGTTCTTC,CSWTTVGFGEQFF
TRBV7-2,TRBD2,few,TRBJ2-1,TGTGCCAGCAGCCGAGATAGCGGGTTCAACAATGAGCAGTTCTTC,CASSRDSGFNNEQFF
TRBV27,TRBD2,.,TRBJ2-2,TGTGCCAGCAGGCGACTAGCGGGAGGCAGTGTTAGCCAGCTGTTTTTT,CASRRLAGGSVSQLFF
TRBV12-5,TRBD2,.,TRBJ2-1,TGTGCTAGTGGTTTGGGCTATAGCGGGCATGGTTCCTACAATGAGCAGTTCTTC,CASGLGYSGHGSYNEQFF
TRBV7-8,.,.,TRBJ1-5,TGTGCCAGCAGCTTAGAGGGGCAGGGTAATCAGCCCCAGCATTTT,CASSLEGQGNQPQHF
TRBV19,.,.,TRBJ1-2,TGTGCCAGTAGCCTGTTCGAAGGGGGTCGCTACGGCTACACCTTC,CASSLFEGGRYGYTF
TRBV5-1,.,.,TRBJ2-6,TGCGCCAGCCGGCCCCCCGGAGGCTCTGGGGCCAACGTCCTGACTTTC,CASRPPGGSGANVLTF
TRBV28,.,.,TRBJ1-2,TGTGCCAGCAGTTTCCCACCAGGCAGGGCGAGAAGTAACTATGGCTACACCTTC,CASSFPPGRARSNYGYTF
TRBV10-3,.,.,TRBJ1-2,TGTGCCATCAGTGAGTCAGGGGCTTTAGGCTACACCTTC,CAISESGALGYTF
TRBV4-1,.,.,TRBJ2-7,TGCGCCAGCAGCCAAGATCCGGCCCCCTTCCAGGGCGAGCAGTACTTC,CASSQDPAPFQGEQYF
TRBV29-1,TRBD1,.,TRBJ2-3,TGCAGCGTTTCGGGACAGGGGTCAGATACGCAGTATTTT,CSVSGQGSDTQYF